This is a list of T cell receptor beta chains from one sample in a study of cytomegalovirus exposure and HLA in healthy donors. Libraries were prepared by immunoSEQ multiplex PCR; TCRdb keeps only in-frame clonotypes and omits some of them. The profile shows roughly 150,000 clones, approximately 78% of them singletons. The sequencing input was PBMCs. These receptor sequences come from a male donor in good health and CMV-seronegative. Both conserved end residues are part of each CDR3. The D gene is left open where the match is weak. Rows may omit the clone size; those that give it use once, few, many or a size class.

cdr3_aa: CASSSGTGARELFF
cdr3_nt: TGCGCCAGCAGTTCCGGGACAGGGGCAAGGGAGCTGTTTTTT
v_call: TRBV5-1
clone_size: -
d_call: TRBD1
j_call: TRBJ2-2

cdr3_aa: CASSTGLAAKETQYF
cdr3_nt: TGTGCCAGCAGTACCGGACTAGCGGCTAAGGAGACCCAGTACTTC
v_call: TRBV28
clone_size: -
d_call: TRBD2
j_call: TRBJ2-5

cdr3_aa: CASSQMTSGNGAGELFF
cdr3_nt: TGCGCCAGCAGCCAAATGACTAGCGGGAATGGTGCCGGGGAGCTGTTTTTT
v_call: TRBV4-1
clone_size: -
d_call: TRBD2
j_call: TRBJ2-2

cdr3_aa: CASSSAVGGTDPEAFF
cdr3_nt: TGTGCCAGCAGCTCTGCAGTCGGCGGGACCGACCCTGAAGCTTTCTTT
v_call: TRBV7-9
clone_size: -
d_call: -
j_call: TRBJ1-1

cdr3_aa: CATSRVQGADTQYF
cdr3_nt: TGTGCCACCAGCAGGGTGCAGGGGGCAGATACGCAGTATTTT
v_call: TRBV15
clone_size: once
d_call: TRBD1
j_call: TRBJ2-3

cdr3_aa: CAIMSTGSNTEAFF
cdr3_nt: TGTGCCATCATGTCGACAGGGTCTAACACTGAAGCTTTCTTT
v_call: TRBV2
clone_size: once
d_call: TRBD1
j_call: TRBJ1-1

cdr3_aa: CASSPRTGGDNNEQFF
cdr3_nt: TGTGCCAGCAGCCCACGTACAGGGGGCGACAACAATGAGCAGTTCTTC
v_call: TRBV7-9
clone_size: -
d_call: TRBD1
j_call: TRBJ2-1

cdr3_aa: CASSPTQREWFAGELFF
cdr3_nt: TGCGCCAGCAGCCCAACCCAGAGGGAATGGTTCGCCGGGGAGCTGTTTTTT
v_call: TRBV4-3
clone_size: few
d_call: -
j_call: TRBJ2-2

cdr3_aa: CASSLVSQGAVTEAFF
cdr3_nt: TGCGCCAGCAGCTTGGTATCCCAGGGGGCGGTAACTGAAGCTTTCTTT
v_call: TRBV5-1
clone_size: -
d_call: TRBD1
j_call: TRBJ1-1

cdr3_aa: CASSVWGQGTEAFF
cdr3_nt: TGTGCCAGCAGCGTTTGGGGGCAGGGCACTGAAGCTTTCTTT
v_call: TRBV7-2
clone_size: -
d_call: -
j_call: TRBJ1-1

cdr3_aa: CASSVEGHLSTDTQYF
cdr3_nt: TGTGCCAGCAGCGTAGAGGGACACCTTAGCACAGATACGCAGTATTTT
v_call: TRBV9
clone_size: -
d_call: -
j_call: TRBJ2-3

cdr3_aa: CASSPGRANPNEQFF
cdr3_nt: TGTGCCAGCTCACCAGGCAGGGCTAACCCCAATGAGCAGTTCTTC
v_call: TRBV18
clone_size: -
d_call: -
j_call: TRBJ2-1

cdr3_aa: CASSVLTGVSNQPQHF
cdr3_nt: TGTGCCAGTTCAGTCCTAACAGGGGTAAGCAATCAGCCCCAGCATTTT
v_call: TRBV27
clone_size: once
d_call: TRBD1
j_call: TRBJ1-5

cdr3_aa: CASSGRTGSGNTIYF
cdr3_nt: TGTGCCAGCAGCGGGAGGACAGGCTCGGGAAACACCATATATTTT
v_call: TRBV5-6
clone_size: -
d_call: TRBD1
j_call: TRBJ1-3

cdr3_aa: CASSQGLGGTYEQYF
cdr3_nt: TGTGCCAGCAGCCAAGGACTGGGGGGGACCTACGAGCAGTACTTC
v_call: TRBV4-2
clone_size: -
d_call: TRBD2
j_call: TRBJ2-7

cdr3_aa: CASSLVAKLLPFYEQYF
cdr3_nt: TGTGCCAGCAGCTTAGTTGCGAAACTTCTCCCTTTCTACGAGCAGTACTTC
v_call: TRBV7-4
clone_size: -
d_call: -
j_call: TRBJ2-7

cdr3_aa: CASRAFNEQFF
cdr3_nt: TGCGCCAGCCGAGCGTTTAATGAGCAGTTCTTC
v_call: TRBV4-1
clone_size: once
d_call: -
j_call: TRBJ2-1